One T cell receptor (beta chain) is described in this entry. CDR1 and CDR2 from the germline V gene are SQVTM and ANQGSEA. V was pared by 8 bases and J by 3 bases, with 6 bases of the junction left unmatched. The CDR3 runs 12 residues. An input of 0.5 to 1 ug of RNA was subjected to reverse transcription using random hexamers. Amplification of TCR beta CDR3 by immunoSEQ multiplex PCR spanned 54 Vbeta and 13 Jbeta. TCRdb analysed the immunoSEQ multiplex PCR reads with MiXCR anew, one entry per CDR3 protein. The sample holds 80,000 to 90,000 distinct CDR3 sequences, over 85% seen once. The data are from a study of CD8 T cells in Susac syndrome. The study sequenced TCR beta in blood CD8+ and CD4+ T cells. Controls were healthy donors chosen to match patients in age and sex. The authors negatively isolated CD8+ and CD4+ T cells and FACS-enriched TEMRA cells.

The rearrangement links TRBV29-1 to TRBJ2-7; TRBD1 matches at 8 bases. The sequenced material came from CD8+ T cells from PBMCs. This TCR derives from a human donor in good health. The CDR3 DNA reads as TGCAGCTTCGGGACAGGAGACTACGAGCAGTACTTC. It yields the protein CSFGTGDYEQYF.